This TCR beta chain was sequenced in a study of blood T cell repertoires in COVID-19. Background on the study: Samples came from the United States, Italy and Spain, spanning acute and convalescent COVID-19. Sample material is recorded as cDNA or gDNA derived from T cells, B-cell-depleted T cells, or PBMCs.

The CDR3 loop spans 13 amino acids. Germline V CDR1 and CDR2: GTSNPN, SVGIG (reference sequence). V lost 2 bases and J 0 bases, leaving 8 bases between the germline ends. Per the original data handling: Reference gene primer amplification gave nucleated cell count estimates. TCRdb's table, derived via immunoSEQ multiplex PCR, lists solely in-frame clones and lacks some. For V, J and clone size, that table is used; D and trimming come from the DNA. The table shows about 170,000 clones, with 86% occurring only once. Sequenced material: peripheral blood. This receptor was obtained from an elderly woman in a cohort sampled during active or convalescent COVID-19. This chain links TRBV30 with TRBJ2-7; D may be TRBD2 (6 bases). The CDR3, as DNA: TGTGCCTGGAGTCGGGGGAGCTCCTACGAGCAGTACTTC. It yields the protein CAWSRGSSYEQYF.